What follows are 2 T cell receptor beta chains derived from one specimen sequenced in a study of CD8+ T cells in alopecia areata. Sequencing relied on a cDNA template that was reverse transcribed from extracted RNA. TCRdb's copy holds only in-frame clones and misses some; the assay was immunoSEQ multiplex PCR. The sample shows 150,000 or so clones, roughly 64% of them seen only once. The material sequenced was CD4+ T cells sorted from blood, taken at week 0. All receptors derive from a human donor with alopecia areata.

The genes are TRBV5-1 and TRBJ1-4; D gene unclear. V lost 0 bases and J lost 6, with 9 bases in between. This CDR3 region has 14 residues. Germline values: CDR1 SGHRS, CDR2 YFSETQ. For the CDR3, the DNA is TGCGCCAGCAGCTTGGACGGAATCGATGAAAAACTGTTTTTT. Translation: CASSLDGIDEKLFF.

The CDR3 DNA reads as TGTGCCAGCAGCTTCCTATATGGCTACACCTTC. This codes for CASSFLYGYTF. The chain uses TRBV7-9 and TRBJ1-2, with no clear D. The germline CDR1 and CDR2 sequences are SEHNR and FQNEAQ (reference sequence). Trimming stripped 3 bases from V and 5 bases from J, with 4 bases between. The CDR3 consists of 11 residues. Complete variable domain (other parts from reference TRBV7-9 and TRBJ1-2): DTGVSQNPRHKITKRGQNVTFRCDPISEHNRLYWYRQTLGQGPEFLTYFQNEAQLEKSRLLSDRFSAERPKGSFSTLEIQRTEQGDSAMYLCASSFLYGYTFGSGTRLTVV.